Below are 26 T cell receptor beta chains sequenced from a single sample in a study of chemoradiotherapy in HPV16-positive cancers. Here immunoSEQ multiplex PCR was the method, and the copy in TCRdb shows in-frame clones only, minus some. The sample contains roughly 4,200 clones, 84% of which appear only once. Material: tumor tissue, obtained from a patient who underwent chemoradiotherapy. The source is a human donor with HPV-associated anogenital cancer.

The chain links TRBV10-1 to TRBJ2-7; no firm D call. This CDR3 has 12 amino acids. V was trimmed by 8 bases and J by 4 bases, leaving 12 bases between them. Germline CDR1 and CDR2: WNHNN and SYGVQD (reference sequence). The CDR3 loop is CASGRSLYEQYF. Here the CDR3 DNA reads TGCGCCAGCGGACGAAGCTTATACGAGCAGTACTTC.

The V call is TRBV19, the J call TRBJ2-5; possible D gene TRBD1, 7 bases. The CDR3 runs to 17 residues. The germline V and J ends were trimmed by 0 bases and 2 bases, with 16 bases remaining between them. CDR1 is LNHDA, CDR2 SQIVND, per germline (reference sequence). CDR3 sequence: CASSIDLRGTAQETQYF. DNA for the CDR3: TGTGCCAGTAGTATAGATCTCAGGGGGACTGCACAAGAGACCCAGTACTTC. Complete variable domain (other parts from reference TRBV19 and TRBJ2-5): DGGITQSPKYLFRKEGQNVTLSCEQNLNHDAMYWYRQDPGQGLRLIYYSQIVNDFQKGDIAEGYSVSREKKESFPLTVTSAQKNPTAFYLCASSIDLRGTAQETQYFGPGTRLLVL.

The chain links TRBV9 to TRBJ2-7; the match to TRBD2 covers 13 bases. From germline, CDR1 is SGDLS and CDR2 YYNGEE. The length of the CDR3 is 14 residues. Germline trimming cut 4 bases from V and 7 bases from J; bases unmatched to any gene: 5. CDR3 residues: CASSKTSGGKEQYF. CDR3 nucleotide sequence: TGTGCCAGCAGCAAGACTAGCGGGGGGAAGGAGCAGTACTTC.

The table lists this clone with a count of one. This rearrangement joins TRBV21-1 to TRBJ2-2; the D call of TRBD1 is as the table states it, not checked on the DNA. TRBV21-1 is a listed pseudogene. CDR3 length: 18 residues. CDR3 in DNA: TGTGCCAGCAGCACTAATGCCGGGACACAAAAGACCACCGGGGAGCTGTTTTTT. It codes for CASSTNAGTQKTTGELFF.

In this sample, this clone turned up once. The gene calls are TRBV5-6 and TRBJ1-1; no definite D call. V lost 1 base to trimming and J lost 5 bases, with 12 bases between them. The length of the CDR3 is 14 residues. Germline-derived CDR1 and CDR2 are SGHDT and YYEEEE. The CDR3 is CASSLTDLGTEAFF. The CDR3 bases are TGTGCCAGCAGCTTGACGGACCTGGGGACTGAAGCTTTCTTT.

The chain is built from TRBV5-5 and TRBJ2-5; D tentatively reads TRBD1 or TRBD2 (7 bases each). Trimming pared 0 bases from V and 2 bases from J, leaving 17 bases between. The germline V gene has CDR1 SGHKS and CDR2 YYEKEE (reference sequence). This CDR3 is 17 amino acids long. The CDR3 DNA sequence: TGTGCCAGCAGCTTGGGGGTGACCAGGGGGGGGCAAGAGACCCAGTACTTC. Translation gives CASSLGVTRGGQETQYF. Full variable domain (outside the CDR3, taken from reference TRBV5-5 and TRBJ2-5): DAGVTQSPTHLIKTRGQQVTLRCSPISGHKSVSWYQQVLGQGPQFIFQYYEKEERGRGNFPDRFSARQFPNYSSELNVNALLLGDSALYLCASSLGVTRGGQETQYFGPGTRLLVL.

This chain uses TRBV19 with TRBJ1-3; no definite D call. Germline V gene lookup returns CDR1 LNHDA and CDR2 SQIVND (reference sequence). The CDR3 has 15 amino acids. V was trimmed by 3 bases and J by 0 bases, leaving 9 bases between them. CDR3 sequence reads: CASSILDYSGNTIYF. In DNA, the CDR3 is TGTGCCAGTAGTATTCTGGACTACTCTGGAAACACCATATATTTT.

The chain employs TRBV10-3 and TRBJ2-5, with TRBD2 matching over 7 bases. V was clipped by 0 bases and J by 4 bases; unmatched bases: 5. The CDR3 extends over 15 amino acids. Germline V gene data show CDR1 as ENHRY and CDR2 as SYGVKD. CDR3: CAISESAGVRETQYF. The DNA for the CDR3 is TGTGCCATCAGTGAGTCCGCGGGAGTACGAGAGACCCAGTACTTC.

The chain has TRBV7-9 and TRBJ2-7; D is unclear. The CDR3 covers 12 residues. V lost 2 bases and J 5 bases, leaving 7 bases between the germline ends. Per germline, CDR1 SEHNR and CDR2 FQNEAQ (reference sequence). The CDR3 sequence: CASSLSAHEQYF. Here the CDR3 DNA reads TGTGCCAGCAGCTTATCGGCCCACGAGCAGTACTTC.

The V gene is TRBV30, the J gene TRBJ2-5, with TRBD1 matching 7 bases. Germline values: CDR1 GTSNPN, CDR2 SVGIG (reference sequence). The CDR3 loop spans 15 amino acids. The V segment lost 1 base and the J segment 9 bases; nucleotides outside the gene matches: 14. The CDR3 DNA sequence: TGTGCCTGGAGTGCCCGAACAGGGGCCGCCAGTGCCCAGTACTTC. It encodes CAWSARTGAASAQYF.

This clone was detected once. A junction boundary mismatches the germline segment, possibly from a read error. The chain is built from TRBV6-1 and TRBJ1-1; D is uncertain. From germline, CDR1 is MNHNS and CDR2 SASEGT. The CDR3 covers 12 residues. CDR3 sequence: CASSEVPEKRIF. The CDR3 DNA reads as TGTGCCAGCAGTGAAGTCCCGGAGAAACGGATCTTT.

The chain recombines TRBV7-9 with TRBJ1-6; 8 positions match TRBD1. After removal of 5 bases from V and 7 bases from J, the junction contained 7 bases not matched to a gene. Germline V gene lookup returns CDR1 SEHNR and CDR2 FQNEAQ (reference sequence). The CDR3 sequence is 15 residues long. The CDR3 nucleotides are TGTGCCAGCAGCCCGAACAGGGGGGGCAATTCACCCCTCCACTTT. Translated: CASSPNRGGNSPLHF.

V usage is TRBV5-8 and J usage is TRBJ1-4, with D tentatively TRBD1 (6 bases). Trimming stripped 0 bases from V and 7 bases from J, with 10 bases between. CDR3 length: 14 amino acids. The germline V gene encodes CDR1 SGHTS and CDR2 YDEGEE. The DNA for the CDR3 is TGTGCCAGCAGCTTGGGGCAGGGGAGTGAAAAACTGTTTTTT. It encodes CASSLGQGSEKLFF.

The V call is TRBV28, the J call TRBJ1-5; 9 bases map to TRBD1. V lost 4 bases to trimming and J lost 1 base; unmatched junction nucleotides: 5. This CDR3 has 16 residues. Germline assignment: CDR1 MDHEN and CDR2 SYDVKM. The CDR3 reads CASSSGGQGSNQPQHF. CDR3 nucleotides: TGTGCCAGCAGTTCAGGGGGACAGGGAAGCAATCAGCCCCAGCATTTT.

The rearrangement uses TRBV15 and TRBJ1-1; 8 bases are shared with TRBD1. This CDR3 is 15 amino acids long. Germline loops: CDR1 LNHNV, CDR2 YYDKDF (reference sequence). The trim removed 1 base at V and 4 bases at J, leaving 5 bases unmatched. In DNA, the CDR3 is TGTGCCACCAGCAGAGGACAGGGGACTGCCACTGAAGCTTTCTTT. Translated: CATSRGQGTATEAFF. Together with reference TRBV15 and TRBJ1-1, the CDR3 gives the full variable domain: DAMVIQNPRYQVTQFGKPVTLSCSQTLNHNVMYWYQQKSSQAPKLLFHYYDKDFNNEADTPDNFQSRRPNTSFCFLDIRSPGLGDTAMYLCATSRGQGTATEAFFGQGTRLTVV.

The CDR3 spells CASSLSSGTLNEQFF. Here the CDR3 DNA reads TGTGCCAGCAGCTTATCTAGCGGGACTCTCAATGAGCAGTTCTTC. The rearrangement joins TRBV11-1 to TRBJ2-1, with 9 bases fitting TRBD2. After removal of 2 bases from V and 6 bases from J, the junction contained 5 bases not matched to a gene. Germline CDR1 SGHAT, CDR2 FQDESV (reference sequence). This CDR3 spans 15 amino acids.

This chain connects TRBV6-6 to TRBJ1-2, with D perhaps TRBD1 (5 bases). Per germline, CDR1 MNHNY and CDR2 SVGAGI (reference sequence). There are 13 residues in the CDR3. Between the trimmed V and J ends, which lost 4 bases and 6 bases, there was a span of 12 bases. The CDR3 spells CASSLLQDNGYTF. In DNA form, the CDR3 reads TGTGCCAGCAGTTTACTCCAGGACAATGGCTACACCTTC.

V and J are TRBV2 and TRBJ2-7, with D unresolved. CDR3 length: 11 residues. The V gene lost 3 bases and the J gene lost 4 bases, with 4 bases spanning the gap. Germline V CDR1 and CDR2: SNHLY, FYNNEI. Here the CDR3 reads CASSEAYEQYF. The CDR3, as DNA: TGTGCCAGCAGTGAGGCGTACGAGCAGTACTTC. The entire variable domain, with the rest obtained from reference TRBV2 and TRBJ2-7, is as follows: EPEVTQTPSHQVTQMGQEVILRCVPISNHLYFYWYRQILGQKVEFLVSFYNNEISEKSEIFDDQFSVERPDGSNFTLKIRSTKLEDSAMYFCASSEAYEQYFGPGTRLTVT.

The V and J genes are TRBV19 and TRBJ2-2; tentatively, D is TRBD2 (5 bases). Trimming left V 1 base short and J 7 bases short, with 10 bases between. CDR3 size: 14 residues. CDR1 and CDR2 from the germline V gene are LNHDA and SQIVND (reference sequence). CDR3 loop: CASSIGGKVGELFF. The CDR3 region has the DNA TGTGCCAGTAGTATAGGAGGGAAGGTCGGGGAGCTGTTTTTT.

This rearrangement joins TRBV6-1 to TRBJ2-4; D may be TRBD1 (8 bases). CDR3 length: 18 amino acids. The V gene lost 2 bases and the J gene lost 0 bases, with 17 bases spanning the gap. Looked up from germline, CDR1 is MNHNS and CDR2 is SASEGT. This chain's CDR3 is CASSERTGRGLAKNIQYF. The DNA of the CDR3 is TGTGCCAGCAGTGAAAGGACAGGGAGGGGGTTAGCCAAAAACATTCAGTACTTC.

The V and J genes are TRBV30 and TRBJ2-1; the match to TRBD2 covers 9 bases. V shed 7 bases, J shed 2 bases, and the junction held 9 bases outside the gene matches. The CDR3 extends over 15 amino acids. Germline loops: CDR1 GTSNPN, CDR2 SVGIG (reference sequence). The CDR3 sequence: CASQPGLAPYNEQFF. DNA of the CDR3: TGTGCCTCCCAACCGGGACTAGCCCCCTACAATGAGCAGTTCTTC.

The J gene is TRBJ1-2, the V gene TRBV4-1; 11 bases match TRBD1. Germline CDR1 reads MGHRA; CDR2 reads YSYEKL. This CDR3 contains 20 residues. The V and J ends lost 0 bases and 0 bases, in that order; junction bases with no gene match: 12. The CDR3 bases are TGCGCCAGCAGCCAAGAAAAGCTCCGGGACAGGGGGAGAGCTAACTATGGCTACACCTTC. Its translation is CASSQEKLRDRGRANYGYTF.

This rearrangement joins TRBV7-3 to TRBJ2-1; D perhaps matches TRBD2 (5 bases). The CDR3 has 13 residues. V dropped 5 bases and J dropped 4 bases, with 9 bases sitting between them. CDR1 is SGHTA and CDR2 is FQGTGA in the germline V gene. In DNA form, the CDR3 reads TGTGCCAGCAGCGACTACTTATACAATGAGCAGTTCTTC. Residues: CASSDYLYNEQFF. Combining the CDR3 with reference TRBV7-3 and TRBJ2-1 gives the whole variable domain GAGVSQTPSNKVTEKGKYVELRCDPISGHTALYWYRQSLGQGPEFLIYFQGTGAADDSGLPNDRFFAVRPEGSVSTLKIQRTERGDSAVYLCASSDYLYNEQFFGPGTRLTVL.

V gene TRBV1 combines with J gene TRBJ2-3; TRBD1 is taken as the D call from the table, unchecked against the DNA. TRBV1 is a pseudogene segment. The CDR3 length is 15 residues. CDR3 amino acids: CTSSHPGQCTDTQYF. Written as DNA, the CDR3 is TGCACCAGCAGCCACCCGGGACAGTGCACAGATACGCAGTATTTT.

This rearrangement joins TRBV27 to TRBJ1-1; 10 nucleotides match TRBD1. Trimming took 5 bases from V and 4 from J; bases not matched to a gene: 4. The CDR3 spans 14 residues. Per the germline V gene, CDR1 is MNHEY and CDR2 is SMNVEV (reference sequence). This CDR3 is CASSPGQGSTEAFF. The CDR3 region has the DNA TGTGCCAGCAGTCCGGGACAGGGGAGCACTGAAGCTTTCTTT.

This clone is a singleton in its sample. This chain links TRBV30 with TRBJ2-1; possibly TRBD1 or TRBD2 for D (5 bases each). The CDR3 extends over 16 amino acids. V lost 5 bases, J lost 6 bases, and 23 bases lay in between. Germline values: CDR1 GTSNPN, CDR2 SVGIG (reference sequence). The CDR3 bases are TGTGCCTGGGGGGATCTACGGGGCTCTACGAGCAATGAGCAGTTCTTC. This encodes CAWGDLRGSTSNEQFF.